The 8 T cell receptor beta chains reported below all come from one sample, sequenced in a study of blood T cell repertoires in COVID-19 (dated by TCRdb to 2018 to 2020). To prepare the library, the immunoSEQ multiplex PCR assay was applied. TCRdb limited this immuneACCESS table to in-frame rearrangements with V and J called. A share of clones is missing; checked studies link under half to unresolved V genes, and the rest is unexplained. The sample yields 210,000 or so clones; more than 75% were counted once. The ten most abundant clones make up 1.5% to 2% of the sample. Sequenced sample: peripheral blood. These TCRs come from a man aged 35-49 years with active or convalescent COVID-19.

J is TRBJ2-7 and V is TRBV7-9; 9 bases are shared with TRBD1. The length of the CDR3 is 14 residues. The V and J ends lost 1 base and 7 bases, in that order; junction bases with no gene match: 5. CDR1 and CDR2 from the germline V gene are SEHNR and FQNEAQ (reference sequence). The CDR3 nucleotides read TGTGCCAGCAGCTTAGGTCGGACAGGGGATGAGCAGTACTTC. It specifies CASSLGRTGDEQYF.

The chain is built from TRBV2 and TRBJ1-4; the match to TRBD1 covers 9 bases. Germline CDR1 is SNHLY and CDR2 is FYNNEI. This CDR3 has 16 residues. The junction had 4 bases not matched to a gene; V was cut back by 5 bases and J by 0 bases. The CDR3 reads CASSFDRGATNEKLFF. In DNA form, the CDR3 reads TGTGCCAGCAGTTTTGACAGGGGGGCAACTAATGAAAAACTGTTTTTT.

This sequence joins TRBV28 and TRBJ2-1; TRBD1 matches 8 bases. This CDR3 contains 15 residues. V dropped 7 bases and J dropped 5; count of bases not matched to a gene: 10. Per the germline V gene, CDR1 is MDHEN and CDR2 is SYDVKM. The CDR3 bases are TGTGCCAGCACTAGGAGACAGGGGAAGGACAATGAGCAGTTCTTC. It codes for CASTRRQGKDNEQFF.

The chain joins TRBV18 to TRBJ2-7, with 8 nucleotides matching TRBD1. The CDR3 loop spans 14 amino acids. The junction had 4 bases not matched to a gene; V was cut back by 1 base and J by 5 bases. Germline assignment: CDR1 KGHSH and CDR2 LQKENI. As DNA, the CDR3 is TGTGCCAGCTCACCACTCCCAGGGGGCGACGAGCAGTACTTC. This encodes CASSPLPGGDEQYF.

J is TRBJ1-2 and V is TRBV10-1, with a tentative D call TRBD1 (6 bases). The CDR3 has 15 amino acids. CDR1 and CDR2 (germline): WNHNN, SYGVQD (reference sequence). The V end was cut by 9 bases, the J end by 0 bases, with 17 bases between. DNA of the CDR3: TGCGCCAGGCCAGCTTCCGGGACATCTAACTATGGCTACACCTTC. Amino acid sequence: CARPASGTSNYGYTF.

This clone was detected once. The chain carries TRBV2 and TRBJ1-5; tentatively, D is TRBD1 (6 bases). V was shortened by 4 bases and J by 7 bases, with 14 bases between the two germline ends. CDR1 and CDR2 from the germline V gene are SNHLY and FYNNEI. The CDR3 has 14 amino acids. The CDR3 nucleotides read TGTGCCAGCAGTGGTGAACAGGGAGTCCAGCCCCAGCATTTT. Protein product: CASSGEQGVQPQHF.

The rearrangement uses TRBV18 and TRBJ1-1; D is unclear. The CDR3 covers 13 residues. Germline V gene lookup returns CDR1 KGHSH and CDR2 LQKENI. V dropped 0 bases and J dropped 2 bases, with 4 bases sitting between them. The DNA for the CDR3 is TGTGCCAGCTCACCACCCTTAAACACTGAAGCTTTCTTT. Residues: CASSPPLNTEAFF.

V is TRBV18 and J is TRBJ2-3; D is uncertain. Germline V gene lookup returns CDR1 KGHSH and CDR2 LQKENI. CDR3 size: 15 residues. The V end lost 0 bases, the J end lost 3 bases, and 10 bases lay between the germline ends. The CDR3 loop is CASSPPAGATDTQYF. The DNA of the CDR3 is TGTGCCAGCTCACCACCGGCTGGAGCTACAGATACGCAGTATTTT.